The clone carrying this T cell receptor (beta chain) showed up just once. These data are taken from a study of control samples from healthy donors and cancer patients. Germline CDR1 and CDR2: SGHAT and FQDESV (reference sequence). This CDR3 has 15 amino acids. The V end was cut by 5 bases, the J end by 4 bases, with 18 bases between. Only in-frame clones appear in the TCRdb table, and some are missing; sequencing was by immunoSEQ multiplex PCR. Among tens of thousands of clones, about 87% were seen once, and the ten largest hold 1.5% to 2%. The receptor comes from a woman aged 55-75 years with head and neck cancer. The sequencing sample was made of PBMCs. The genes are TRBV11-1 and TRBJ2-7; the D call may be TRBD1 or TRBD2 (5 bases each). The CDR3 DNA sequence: TGTGCCAGCAGCCCTACGGGAAGGGGCTGGTACGAGCAGTACTTC. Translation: CASSPTGRGWYEQYF.